The source of this T cell receptor (beta chain) is a study of OX40 agonist ivuxolimab in advanced cancers. Describing the broader study: Ivuxolimab was an agonistic, fully human IgG2 monoclonal antibody directed against OX40 (CD134), a costimulatory receptor. Of the roughly 53 patients in dose escalation, 19 had hepatocellular carcinoma, some 15 had melanoma, 9 had renal cell carcinoma and 9 had head and neck cancer. The monotherapy dose-escalation portion (N of about 49 patients) of the phase I ivuxolimab trial is reported in the paper. In the dose-escalation cohort, 82.7% of patients were male, and the mean age was around 60 years, with a range of about 23 to 85. Peripheral TCRbeta sequencing was intended to test whether TCR sequence diversity was altered and clonal T-cell expansion was caused by ivuxolimab. Prior anti-PD-1, anti-PD-L1 or anti-CTLA-4 therapy was permitted, and checkpoint inhibitors had been received by less than 45% of dose-escalation patients. Partial responses were achieved by three dose-escalation patients, of whom one had hepatocellular carcinoma and two had cutaneous melanoma. Intravenous ivuxolimab was administered to patients every 2 weeks at six dose levels: 0.01, 0.1, 0.3, 1.5, 3 and 10 mg/kg. Summary of the overall study and its limitations: The antigen specificity of the peripheral T cells that underwent clonal expansion was not determined. After ivuxolimab, CD8+ T cells had more expanded clones than CD4+ T cells on average. Clonal expansion of both CD4+ and CD8+ blood T cells was observed from baseline to week 6 at doses 0.1 to 3.0 mg/kg. Low levels of normalized T-cell clonal expansion were also seen in some patients who did not respond. In partial responders in the 0.1-3.0 mg/kg groups, normalized peripheral clonal expansion was found to be among the lowest, especially among CD8+ T cells.

With respect to this clone: Its antigen is unknown. One base away there is no much larger clone; base qualities are not given.

Genomic DNA was extracted from sorted cells for sequencing of the TCRbeta CDR3 region. TCRbeta CDR3 regions were sequenced using the immunoSEQ Assay. TCRdb's version of the immuneACCESS table is confined to in-frame rearrangements and falls short of the full clone set. An unresolved V gene accounts for under half of the shortfall where checked; the remainder is of unknown origin. The sample has over 75,000 clones on record, roughly 92% of them singletons. The ten largest clones capture around 1.1% of the sample. The trim is 2 bases for V and 0 bases for J, with a gap of 3 bases between the germline ends. From the cysteine through the phenylalanine, the CDR3 covers 13 amino acids. The kept DNA is CDR3 alone, 39 bases in frame from the first base. CDR1 and CDR2 (SGHKS, YYEKEE) derive from the germline V gene (reference sequence). The trial excluded patients who had a history of autoimmune disease or who were on systemic immunosuppression. Peripheral blood for TCR sequencing was collected from all dose cohorts at baseline, on cycle 4 day 1, and on cycle 7 day 1. Samples were obtained from an open-label, multicenter, first-in-human phase I dose-escalation trial of ivuxolimab. Adults with locally advanced or metastatic melanoma, renal cell carcinoma, hepatocellular carcinoma or head and neck squamous cell carcinoma were enrolled in the trial. CD4+ and CD8+ T cells were sorted separately from peripheral blood before TCR sequencing.

The sequencing here drew on CD4+ or CD8+ T cells sorted from blood, taken in a trial of the OX40 agonist ivuxolimab. This TCR was sampled from an adult with an advanced solid tumor such as melanoma, head and neck, liver or kidney cancer. The rearrangement combines TRBV5-5 with TRBJ1-3; the D gene remains uncertain. The CDR3 region: CASSFVSGNTIYF. DNA sequence: TGTGCCAGCAGCTTTGTCTCTGGAAACACCATATATTTT. The full variable domain, completed from the reference TRBV5-5 and TRBJ1-3 proteins outside the CDR3, reads DAGVTQSPTHLIKTRGQQVTLRCSPISGHKSVSWYQQVLGQGPQFIFQYYEKEERGRGNFPDRFSARQFPNYSSELNVNALLLGDSALYLCASSFVSGNTIYFGEGSWLTVV.